This T cell receptor beta chain was profiled in a study of immune reconstitution after stem cell transplant in scleroderma. TCRdb re-called the RT-PCR reads with MiXCR, one entry per CDR3 protein. The table has 2,000 to 3,000 distinct CDR3 sequences, under 13% seen once. By frequency in the sample, this clonotype is large. Sample acquisition took place before or after autologous hematopoietic stem cell transplantation (not recorded which). The sequence was collected from a female donor with systemic sclerosis.

The chain's CDR3 is CASSPQPGQQETQYF. CDR3 bases: TGTGCCAGCAGCCCACAACCGGGACAGCAAGAGACCCAGTACTTC. V and J are TRBV11-3 and TRBJ2-5; 7 nucleotides agree with TRBD1. The CDR3 loop spans 15 amino acids. V was pared by 5 bases and J by 2 bases, with 8 bases of the junction left unmatched. The germline CDR1 and CDR2 sequences are SGHNT and YENEEA.